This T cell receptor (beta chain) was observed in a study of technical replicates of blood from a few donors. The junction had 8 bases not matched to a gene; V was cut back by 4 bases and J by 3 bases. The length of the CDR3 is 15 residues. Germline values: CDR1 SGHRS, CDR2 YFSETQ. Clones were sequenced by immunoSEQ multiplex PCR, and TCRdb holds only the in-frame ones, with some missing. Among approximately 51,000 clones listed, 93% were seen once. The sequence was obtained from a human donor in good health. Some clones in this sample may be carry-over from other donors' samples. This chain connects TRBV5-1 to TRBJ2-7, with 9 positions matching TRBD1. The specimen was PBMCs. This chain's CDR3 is CASSTLGTGHYEQYF. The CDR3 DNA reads TGCGCCAGCAGCACCCTAGGGACAGGGCACTACGAGCAGTACTTC.